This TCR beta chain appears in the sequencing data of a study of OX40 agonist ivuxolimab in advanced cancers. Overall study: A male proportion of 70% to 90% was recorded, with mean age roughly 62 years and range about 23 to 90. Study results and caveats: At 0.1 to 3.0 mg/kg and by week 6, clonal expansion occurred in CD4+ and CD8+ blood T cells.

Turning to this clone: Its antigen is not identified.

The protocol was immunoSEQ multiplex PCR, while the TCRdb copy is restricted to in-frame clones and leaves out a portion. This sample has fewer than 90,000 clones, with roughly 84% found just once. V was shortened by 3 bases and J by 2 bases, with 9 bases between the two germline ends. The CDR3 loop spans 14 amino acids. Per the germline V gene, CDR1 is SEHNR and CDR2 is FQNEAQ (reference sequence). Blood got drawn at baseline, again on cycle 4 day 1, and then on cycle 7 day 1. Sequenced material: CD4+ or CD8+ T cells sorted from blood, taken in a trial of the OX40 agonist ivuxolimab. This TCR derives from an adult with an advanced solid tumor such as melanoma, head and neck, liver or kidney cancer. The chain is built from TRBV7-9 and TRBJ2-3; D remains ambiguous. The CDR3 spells CASSFNRDTDTQYF. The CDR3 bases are TGTGCCAGCAGCTTCAACAGAGACACAGATACGCAGTATTTT.